The entry that follows covers one T cell receptor beta chain sequence. Its antigen is as yet unknown. This sample is part of a study of T cell responses to AZD1222 COVID-19 vaccine. Study-level points and caveats: Spike as a whole was targeted by vaccine-associated CD4 TCRs, dominant at 160-218 and 743-854. Spike-specific TCR breadth and depth were elevated following two AZD1222 doses.

Germline trimming cut 4 bases from V and 3 bases from J; bases unmatched to any gene: 6. The CDR3 contains 17 residues. Germline-derived CDR1 and CDR2 are ENHRY and SYGVKD. TCRdb's table, derived via immunoSEQ multiplex PCR, lists solely in-frame clones and lacks some. This table holds around 130,000 clones, approximately 83% found once. This receptor was obtained from an adult in good health. The material was peripheral blood, obtained on day 0 of AZD1222 vaccination. The rearrangement uses TRBV10-3 and TRBJ2-1; 13 bases are a match to TRBD2. Written as DNA, the CDR3 is TGTGCCATCAGTGTACTAGCGGGGGGGTCGGTCTACAATGAGCAGTTCTTC. Residues: CAISVLAGGSVYNEQFF.